The rows below give T cell receptor beta chains drawn from one sample of a study of cytomegalovirus exposure and HLA in healthy donors. Sequencing used immunoSEQ multiplex PCR; TCRdb keeps in-frame clones, though not all of them. The sample consists of over 150,000 clones, 79% of them appearing once. The sample taken for sequencing was PBMCs. Receptor source: a girl aged 10-17 years in good health and CMV-seropositive. The CDR3 runs from the conserved cysteine through the conserved F or W. The D gene is left open where the match is weak. Part of the rows lack a size; the others show once, few, many or a class for expanded clones.

d_gene	v_gene	j_gene	abundance	CDR3aa	CDR3nt
-	TRBV2	TRBJ2-7	few	CASSWSGEQYF	TGTGCCAGCAGTTGGTCGGGAGAGCAGTACTTC
TRBD2	TRBV27	TRBJ2-5	-	CASSLTWTSWAETQYF	TGTGCCAGCAGTCTCACCTGGACTAGTTGGGCAGAGACCCAGTACTTC
-	TRBV27	TRBJ2-7	-	CASSLFSEPYEQYF	TGTGCCAGCAGTTTATTTTCGGAGCCCTACGAGCAGTACTTC
TRBD1	TRBV7-2	TRBJ2-4	-	CASSSMGQGIDIQYF	TGTGCCAGCAGCTCGATGGGACAGGGTATAGACATTCAGTACTTC
TRBD1	TRBV2	TRBJ2-7	-	CASSRTGAPEQYF	TGTGCCAGCAGTCGAACAGGGGCTCCCGAGCAGTACTTC
-	TRBV10-3	TRBJ2-3	-	CATGGPSTDTQYF	TGTGCCACCGGGGGGCCGAGCACAGATACGCAGTATTTT
TRBD2	TRBV27	TRBJ2-1	-	CASSLSVRGWRGDFGGQFF	TGTGCCAGCAGTTTATCCGTTAGAGGATGGCGGGGGGACTTCGGGGGGCAGTTCTTC
-	TRBV10-2	TRBJ1-1	-	CASSNTRNTEAFF	TGCGCCAGCAGTAACACACGGAACACTGAAGCTTTCTTT
TRBD2	TRBV4-3	TRBJ2-3	once	CASSPRVAGLTDTQYF	TGCGCCAGCAGCCCCCGGGTAGCGGGGCTCACAGATACGCAGTATTTT
-	TRBV6-1	TRBJ2-3	-	CASSVTGHTDTQYF	TGTGCCAGCAGTGTGACAGGACACACAGATACGCAGTATTTT
-	TRBV9	TRBJ1-5	-	CASSPGDSNQPQHF	TGTGCCAGCAGCCCGGGGGATAGCAATCAGCCCCAGCATTTT
-	TRBV6-5	TRBJ1-1	-	CASSTATARNTEAFF	TGTGCCAGCAGTACGGCGACAGCACGGAACACTGAAGCTTTCTTT
TRBD2	TRBV29-1	TRBJ2-5	once	CSVGTSGIHRETQYF	TGCAGCGTAGGGACTAGCGGCATTCATCGAGAGACCCAGTACTTC
TRBD1	TRBV6-6	TRBJ1-6	-	CASSLGQGNSPLHF	TGTGCCAGCAGTTTGGGACAGGGAAATTCACCCCTCCACTTT
TRBD1	TRBV4-3	TRBJ2-3	-	CASSQEGTGRFTDTQYF	TGCGCCAGCAGCCAAGAGGGGACAGGGCGATTCACAGATACGCAGTATTTT
TRBD2	TRBV4-2	TRBJ2-3	once	CASSQDLAGGPTDTQYF	TGTGCCAGCAGCCAAGATTTAGCGGGGGGGCCCACAGATACGCAGTATTTT
TRBD1	TRBV30	TRBJ2-6	-	CAWSVRGQGVSGANVLTF	TGTGCCTGGAGCGTCCGGGGACAGGGCGTGTCTGGGGCCAACGTCCTGACTTTC
TRBD2	TRBV14	TRBJ2-7	-	CASSQLSAGGYYEQYF	TGTGCCAGCAGCCAACTCTCTGCGGGGGGGTACTACGAGCAGTACTTC
-	TRBV6-5	TRBJ2-7	-	CASSYQTGLSYEQYF	TGTGCCAGCAGTTACCAGACAGGTCTCTCCTACGAGCAGTACTTC
TRBD2	TRBV5-1	TRBJ2-7	-	CASSHGTSGVPPLEPDF	TGCGCCAGCAGCCACGGGACTAGCGGGGTGCCTCCCCTCGAGCCGGACTTC
-	TRBV12-5	TRBJ2-2	-	CASGFRDKRMGSNTGELFF	TGTGCTAGTGGTTTCCGGGACAAAAGAATGGGATCGAACACCGGGGAGCTGTTTTTT
-	TRBV4-3	TRBJ2-7	-	CASSQGQALGEQYF	TGCGCCAGCAGCCAAGGGCAGGCCCTCGGCGAGCAGTACTTC
TRBD2	TRBV7-6	TRBJ2-3	-	CASSLGGAGGVLDTQYF	TGTGCCAGCAGCTTAGGGGGAGCGGGGGGGGTTCTGGATACGCAGTATTTT
TRBD1	TRBV5-1	TRBJ2-7	once	CASSLAGQGTREQYF	TGCGCCAGCAGCTTGGCGGGACAGGGGACACGCGAGCAGTACTTC
-	TRBV18	TRBJ1-2	-	CASSPGEGGVYGYTF	TGTGCCAGCTCACCCGGTGAAGGAGGAGTCTATGGCTACACCTTC
-	TRBV6-6	TRBJ2-6	few	CAAEEPGANVLTF	TGTGCCGCGGAGGAACCTGGGGCCAACGTCCTGACTTTC
TRBD1	TRBV19	TRBJ1-5	-	CASSPGTGFGQPQHF	TGTGCCAGTAGCCCCGGGACAGGGTTCGGGCAGCCCCAGCATTTT
TRBD1	TRBV6-5	TRBJ2-1	-	CASSPRTGGSNEQFF	TGTGCCAGCAGCCCCCGGACAGGGGGCTCCAATGAGCAGTTCTTC
TRBD2	TRBV19	TRBJ2-7	-	CASRITTSGGAYEQYF	TGTGCCAGTAGGATCACGACTAGCGGGGGTGCCTACGAGCAGTACTTC
-	TRBV27	TRBJ2-5	-	CASSTEGYRTQYF	TGTGCCAGCAGTACGGAAGGCTACAGGACCCAGTACTTC
TRBD2	TRBV4-3	TRBJ2-2	-	CASSLIYSGGDTGELFF	TGCGCCAGCAGCCTTATCTATAGCGGGGGGGACACCGGGGAGCTGTTTTTT
-	TRBV9	TRBJ2-4	-	CASSVGSQGLNIQYF	TGTGCCAGCAGCGTAGGGAGCCAGGGGTTGAACATTCAGTACTTC
TRBD1	TRBV7-2	TRBJ2-1	-	CASSPSGQGGNEQFF	TGTGCCAGCAGCCCCTCGGGACAGGGAGGCAATGAGCAGTTCTTC